The rows below give T cell receptor beta chains drawn from one sample of a study of cytomegalovirus exposure and HLA in healthy donors. Some clones are missing from TCRdb's copy, which holds only in-frame ones; the method was immunoSEQ multiplex PCR. The sample consists of approximately 160,000 clones, 65% to 80% of them appearing once. Sequenced input: PBMCs. Every receptor here comes from a woman between 25 and 40 years old in good health and CMV-seronegative. Each CDR3 is given with its conserved first and last residue. D genes are given only for firm matches. Not all rows give a size; the values are once, few, many and, for expanded clones, a class.

abundance | j_gene | v_gene | d_gene | CDR3aa | CDR3nt
- | TRBJ2-3 | TRBV19 | TRBD2 | CATSSTGTITDTQYF | TGTGCCACAAGCTCCACCGGGACTATCACAGATACGCAGTATTTT
- | TRBJ1-2 | TRBV9 | - | CASSVAAGTNYGYTF | TGTGCCAGCAGCGTAGCTGCAGGTACTAACTATGGCTACACCTTC
- | TRBJ2-7 | TRBV5-6 | - | CASSLAGEQYF | TGTGCCAGCAGCTTGGCGGGCGAGCAGTACTTC
- | TRBJ2-7 | TRBV4-1 | TRBD2 | CASSLPTSGSYEQYF | TGCGCCAGCAGCCTCCCGACTAGCGGCTCCTACGAGCAGTACTTC
- | TRBJ1-5 | TRBV6-1 | - | CASSASGRAQPQHF | TGTGCCAGCAGTGCATCCGGGAGGGCTCAGCCCCAGCATTTT
- | TRBJ1-1 | TRBV18 | TRBD1 | CASSPDRANTEAFF | TGTGCCAGCTCACCCGACAGGGCAAACACTGAAGCTTTCTTT
- | TRBJ1-4 | TRBV18 | TRBD1 | CASSPTGGWDEKLFF | TGTGCCAGCTCACCGACAGGGGGTTGGGATGAAAAACTGTTTTTT
- | TRBJ1-5 | TRBV2 | TRBD1 | CASSEGQADQPQHF | TGTGCCAGCAGTGAGGGACAGGCGGATCAGCCCCAGCATTTT
few | TRBJ2-7 | TRBV4-2 | - | CASSQDRGVGEQYF | TGTGCCAGCAGCCAAGATAGGGGCGTCGGCGAGCAGTACTTC
- | TRBJ2-7 | TRBV29-1 | - | CSVEDNSYEQYF | TGCAGCGTTGAAGACAACAGCTACGAGCAGTACTTC
- | TRBJ2-3 | TRBV13 | - | CASSLAQEGPDTQYF | TGTGCCAGCAGCTTAGCCCAGGAGGGGCCAGATACGCAGTATTTT
- | TRBJ2-1 | TRBV5-4 | - | CASRDRGMSSYNEQFF | TGTGCCAGCAGAGATCGCGGGATGAGCTCCTACAATGAGCAGTTCTTC
- | TRBJ2-2 | TRBV7-6 | - | CASSANLGTTNTGELFF | TGTGCCAGCAGCGCGAACCTTGGGACAACCAACACCGGGGAGCTGTTTTTT
- | TRBJ2-1 | TRBV7-8 | TRBD1 | CASSGTGARVWQFF | TGTGCCAGCAGCGGGACAGGGGCGAGGGTTTGGCAGTTCTTC
- | TRBJ2-5 | TRBV5-4 | TRBD1 | CASSLLGRGRVGFQETQYF | TGTGCCAGCAGCTTGTTAGGCAGGGGGCGCGTCGGGTTCCAAGAGACCCAGTACTTC
- | TRBJ2-5 | TRBV28 | TRBD1 | CASSLVTGGETQYF | TGTGCCAGCAGTTTGGTAACAGGGGGAGAGACCCAGTACTTC
few | TRBJ2-3 | TRBV7-9 | TRBD1 | CASTYTGGSTDTQYF | TGTGCCAGCACCTATACAGGGGGTAGCACAGATACGCAGTATTTT
- | TRBJ2-3 | TRBV20-1 | TRBD2 | CSALAGASPYF | TGCAGTGCACTAGCGGGGGCCTCCCCGTATTTT